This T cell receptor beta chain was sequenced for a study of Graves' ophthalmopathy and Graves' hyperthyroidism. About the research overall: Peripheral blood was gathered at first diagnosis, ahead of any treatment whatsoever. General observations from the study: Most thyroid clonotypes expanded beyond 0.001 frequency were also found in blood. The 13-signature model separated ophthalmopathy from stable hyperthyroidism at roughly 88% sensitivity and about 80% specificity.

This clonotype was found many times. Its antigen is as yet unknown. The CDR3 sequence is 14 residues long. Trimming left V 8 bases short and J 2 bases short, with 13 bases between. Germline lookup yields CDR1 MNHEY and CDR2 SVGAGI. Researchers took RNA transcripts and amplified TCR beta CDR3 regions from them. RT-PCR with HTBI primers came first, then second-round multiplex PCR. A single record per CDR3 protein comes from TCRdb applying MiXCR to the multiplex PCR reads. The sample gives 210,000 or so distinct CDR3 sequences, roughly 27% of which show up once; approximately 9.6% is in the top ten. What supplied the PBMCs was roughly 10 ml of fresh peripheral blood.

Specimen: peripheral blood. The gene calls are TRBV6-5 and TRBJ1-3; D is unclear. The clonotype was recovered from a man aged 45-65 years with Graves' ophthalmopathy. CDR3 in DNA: TGTGCCAGCTCCCCCGGCACGGCTGGAAACACCATATATTTT. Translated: CASSPGTAGNTIYF.